The rows below give T cell receptor beta chains drawn from one sample of a study of cytomegalovirus exposure and HLA in healthy donors. Profiled with immunoSEQ multiplex PCR; TCRdb holds only in-frame clones, not every one. The sample lists tens of thousands of clones; roughly 75% were seen once. The material sequenced was PBMCs. These receptors all stem from a man between 35 and 55 years old in good health and CMV-seronegative. Each CDR3 is given without its conserved first and last residue. The D gene is left open where the match is weak.

>TRBV11-2|TRBD2
ASTKGLAGAGELF
>TRBV28|TRBD1
ASSLLDRGNYGYT
>TRBV6-1|.
ASSEESFGNEQF
>TRBV5-1|TRBD1
ASSRQGADSEAF
>TRBV28|TRBD1
ASSPGQGGNQPQH
>TRBV19|.
ASSIVDGGGDEQF
>TRBV4-2|.
ASSQKWGGDTGELF
>TRBV6-5|TRBD1
ASSLEGANTEAF
>TRBV7-8|TRBD1
ASSLEPIRTGPYEQY
>TRBV5-6|TRBD2
ASSSSFPSGRAMDEQF
>TRBV7-2|.
ASSLGSGSNQPQH
>TRBV6-4|.
ASRISQGNTEAF
>TRBV13|TRBD2
ASSSRIIAGGQNEQF
>TRBV5-8|TRBD1
ASSLFGTGDEKLF
>TRBV28|TRBD1
ASTTWTGGYPQH
>TRBV27|TRBD1
ASSPGDRAYNEQF
>TRBV5-1|.
ASSVNSYEQY
>TRBV5-1|TRBD2
ASSLAKASGSGETQY
>TRBV4-1|TRBD2
ASSQELAGNTDTQY
>TRBV28|.
ASSRPGYGYT
>TRBV28|TRBD1
ASSRQGGSGTQY
>TRBV5-6|.
ASSLASTGIDEQY
>TRBV6-5|.
ATTPPGHSRYT